These 10 T cell receptor beta chains were sequenced from one sample in a study of Graves' ophthalmopathy and Graves' hyperthyroidism. RNA served as the template for amplifying TCR beta CDR3 regions. First-round RT-PCR relied on HTBI primers, and a second-round multiplex PCR came next. TCRdb used MiXCR to reprocess the multiplex PCR reads, holding one entry per CDR3 protein. The top ten hold roughly 4.5% of the sample, which has 500,000 to 700,000 distinct CDR3 sequences, less than 40% seen once. The sample was peripheral blood or thyroid tissue (not recorded which). These receptors were taken from an adult man with Graves' hyperthyroidism.

J is TRBJ2-7 and V is TRBV3-1; D is possibly TRBD1 (6 bases). CDR3 length: 17 amino acids. V lost 3 bases, J lost 0 bases, and 18 bases lay in between. The germline gives CDR1 LGHDT, CDR2 YNNKEL (reference sequence). The CDR3: CASSHSWTETSSYEQYF. In DNA form, the CDR3 reads TGTGCCAGCAGCCACTCTTGGACAGAAACGAGCTCCTACGAGCAGTACTTC.

CDR3 in amino acids: CASSTLPGQGSNEQFF. Written as DNA, the CDR3 is TGTGCCAGTAGTACCTTACCGGGACAGGGCAGCAATGAGCAGTTCTTC. The chain is built from TRBV19 and TRBJ2-1; 9 bases line up with TRBD1. CDR1 is LNHDA, CDR2 SQIVND, per germline (reference sequence). Losses at the gene ends were 4 bases for V and 6 bases for J; bases not matched to a gene: 10. The CDR3 sequence is 16 residues long.

About this clonotype itself: A read error is possible here, since a much larger clone lies one base away. V and J are TRBV10-3 and TRBJ2-5; the D gene is possibly TRBD1 (5 bases). The V gene's germline CDR1 is ENHRY and CDR2 SYGVKD. The length of the CDR3 is 15 residues. CDR3 sequence (DNA): TGTGCCAGCAGTTTAGCATGGGGCGCGGAGGAGACCCAGTACTTC. The encoded protein is CASSLAWGAEETQYF.

The chain couples TRBV24-1 to TRBJ2-5; D remains unclear. The CDR3 is 18 amino acids. The germline V and J ends were trimmed by 5 bases and 1 base, with 22 bases remaining between them. The germline gives CDR1 KGHDR, CDR2 SFDVKD. The DNA for the CDR3 is TGTGCCACCAGTGCGGGCCAGGACGACGGCACAGCCCAAGAGACCCAGTACTTC. Translated: CATSAGQDDGTAQETQYF.

The chain combines TRBV7-9 with TRBJ1-2; 12 positions agree with TRBD1. Germline V gene sequence: CDR1 SEHNR, CDR2 FQNEAQ (reference sequence). The CDR3 has 15 residues. Trimming removed 2 bases from V and 6 bases from J; junction bases left unmatched: 4. The CDR3 coding sequence is TGTGCCAGCAGCTTAAAGGGACAGGGGGCGCATGGCTACACCTTC. Translating gives CASSLKGQGAHGYTF.

The chain recombines TRBV5-4 with TRBJ1-5; no clear D. Germline V gives CDR1 SGHNT, CDR2 YYREEE (reference sequence). The V end was cut by 4 bases, the J end by 3 bases, with 20 bases between. The CDR3 totals 17 residues. The CDR3 spells CASSPDPLDGPNQPQHF. The CDR3 bases are TGTGCCAGCAGCCCGGACCCTTTGGACGGACCCAATCAGCCCCAGCATTTT.

The chain uses TRBV6-6 and TRBJ1-4; D is unclear. V shed 6 bases and J shed 8 bases, with 19 bases lying between them. The CDR3 contains 15 residues. Germline V CDR1 and CDR2: MNHNY, SVGAGI (reference sequence). CDR3 bases: TGTGCCAGCAGCGAGTCGGTGGGGTACCGGGAAAAACTGTTTTTT. Translating it yields CASSESVGYREKLFF.

The V call is TRBV7-3, the J call TRBJ1-1, with 9 bases matching TRBD1. After removal of 7 bases from V and 6 bases from J, the junction contained 12 bases not matched to a gene. CDR3 length: 15 amino acids. Germline V gene lookup returns CDR1 SGHTA and CDR2 FQGTGA. The CDR3 loop reads CASTSFGTGRAEAFF. In DNA, the CDR3 is TGTGCCAGCACCTCTTTCGGGACAGGGAGGGCTGAAGCTTTCTTT.

This clonotype appeared many times. The V and J genes are TRBV5-6 and TRBJ2-7; tentatively, D is TRBD1 or TRBD2 (6 bases each). Trimming took 4 bases from V and 9 from J, leaving 14 bases between them. CDR1 is SGHDT, CDR2 YYEEEE, per germline. The CDR3 is made up of 12 amino acids. The CDR3 spells CASSRVGGVQYF. CDR3 bases: TGTGCCAGCAGCCGGGTGGGGGGCGTGCAGTACTTC.

This clonotype was detected only once. V gene TRBV24-1 combines with J gene TRBJ1-5; D gene unclear. The CDR3 length is 12 residues. The V gene lost 7 bases and the J gene lost 5 bases, with 8 bases spanning the gap. Germline V gives CDR1 KGHDR, CDR2 SFDVKD. CDR3 sequence: CATREEYQPQHF. The CDR3 DNA follows: TGTGCCACCAGGGAGGAGTATCAGCCCCAGCATTTT.